This is a list of T cell receptor beta chains from one sample in a study of CD8 T cells in ankylosing spondylitis. TCRdb reprocessed the 5' RACE reads via MiXCR and lists one record per CDR3 protein. The sample gives a few hundred thousand distinct CDR3 sequences, 8% to 11% of which show up once; roughly 23% is in the top ten. Sample: blood, either unsorted or a sorted T cell fraction (not recorded which). These receptor sequences come from a male donor with ankylosing spondylitis or in good health (not recorded which). Each CDR3 is given with its conserved first and last residue. A D gene is named only where the DNA matches it firmly. Expanded clones are given a class, and other clones once, few, many or no size at all.

.	many	TRBV20-1	TRBJ2-7	CSARDRAYEQYF	TGCAGTGCTAGGGATAGGGCTTACGAGCAGTACTTC
.	many	TRBV6-1	TRBJ1-2	CATRWGGTNYGYTF	TGTGCCACACGGTGGGGGGGGACTAACTATGGCTACACCTTC
TRBD2	many	TRBV7-3	TRBJ2-3	CASMAGGTDTQYF	TGTGCCAGCATGGCGGGGGGAACAGATACGCAGTATTTT
TRBD2	.	TRBV7-2	TRBJ2-1	CASRGTSGGSNEQFF	TGTGCCAGCAGAGGGACTAGCGGGGGATCCAACGAGCAGTTCTTC
.	.	TRBV5-1	TRBJ2-2	CASSWVLSTGELFF	TGCGCCAGCAGCTGGGTCCTATCAACCGGGGAGCTGTTTTTT
.	many	TRBV5-1	TRBJ2-3	CASSLGRVADTQYF	TGCGCCAGCAGCTTGGGCAGGGTCGCAGATACGCAGTATTTT
TRBD1	.	TRBV6-5	TRBJ1-4	CASSYSIGTVEEKLFF	TGTGCCAGCAGTTACTCGATAGGGACAGTGGAAGAAAAACTGTTTTTT
.	.	TRBV19	TRBJ1-1	CASRETRGASTEAFF	TGTGCCAGTAGGGAAACGAGGGGGGCGAGCACTGAAGCTTTCTTT
TRBD1	.	TRBV20-1	TRBJ2-5	CSVLGTGQETQYF	TGCAGTGTTTTAGGGACAGGACAAGAGACCCAGTACTTC
TRBD1	many	TRBV20-1	TRBJ1-3	CSASNDRAPGNTIYF	TGCAGTGCTAGTAATGACAGGGCTCCTGGAAACACCATATATTTT
.	many	TRBV4-2	TRBJ2-7	CASSQDAGTAYEQYF	TGTGCCAGCAGCCAAGATGCAGGGACGGCCTACGAGCAGTACTTC
.	once	TRBV7-3	TRBJ2-7	CASSLKPTSGSGHIPYEQYF	TGTGCCAGCAGCTTAAAACCGACCAGCGGGTCAGGTCATATCCCCTACGAGCAGTACTTC
TRBD1	.	TRBV28	TRBJ1-5	CASASRVSKGAQPQHF	TGTGCCAGCGCCTCCCGGGTCTCTAAGGGGGCCCAGCCCCAGCATTTT
.	.	TRBV6-1	TRBJ1-1	CASSGQVGNTEAFF	TGTGCCAGCAGTGGACAGGTAGGCAACACTGAAGCTTTCTTT
.	many	TRBV20-1	TRBJ1-2	CSAMSNKGNSAINYGYTF	TGCAGTGCTATGTCTAACAAAGGCAATTCGGCGATTAACTATGGCTACACCTTC
TRBD1	many	TRBV20-1	TRBJ1-6	CSARADEQGAFNSPLHF	TGCAGTGCTAGAGCGGATGAACAGGGGGCTTTTAATTCACCCCTCCACTTT
.	.	TRBV12-3/TRBV12-4	TRBJ1-6	CASSPREYNSPLHF	TGTGCCAGCAGTCCGCGTGAATATAATTCACCCCTCCACTTT
TRBD2	few	TRBV10-3	TRBJ2-2	CAISEWGTSGNTGELFF	TGTGCCATCAGTGAGTGGGGGACTAGCGGAAACACCGGGGAGCTGTTTTTT
.	many	TRBV5-1	TRBJ2-1	CASSPGRLAGQFF	TGCGCCAGCAGCCCTGGACGCTTGGCGGGGCAGTTCTTC
.	.	TRBV30	TRBJ2-2	CAWRGIRNTGELFF	TGTGCCTGGAGGGGGATTCGGAACACCGGGGAGCTGTTTTTT
TRBD2	.	TRBV7-2	TRBJ2-1	CASSYGLAGDYNEQFF	TGTGCCAGCAGCTACGGACTAGCGGGAGACTACAATGAGCAGTTCTTC
TRBD2	few	TRBV12-3/TRBV12-4	TRBJ2-1	CASGMPLAGDFHEQFF	TGTGCCAGCGGCATGCCCCTAGCGGGGGACTTCCATGAGCAGTTCTTC
TRBD1	many	TRBV29-1	TRBJ2-5	CSVEWLQGAQETQYF	TGCAGCGTTGAGTGGTTACAGGGGGCCCAAGAGACCCAGTACTTC
TRBD1	.	TRBV12-3/TRBV12-4	TRBJ1-3	CASSLRGTGSYGNTIYF	TGTGCCAGCAGTTTGCGCGGGACAGGGTCGTATGGAAACACCATATATTTT
.	.	TRBV3-1	TRBJ2-7	CASSQSVDGTYEQYF	TGTGCCAGCAGCCAATCCGTGGACGGGACCTACGAGCAGTACTTC
TRBD1	.	TRBV24-1	TRBJ2-5	CATSDPGTGGSETQYF	TGTGCCACCAGTGATCCGGGGACAGGGGGCTCAGAGACCCAGTACTTC
.	few	TRBV9	TRBJ2-1	CASSVELLSYNEQFF	TGTGCCAGCAGCGTAGAACTGCTTTCCTACAATGAGCAGTTCTTC
TRBD1	.	TRBV28	TRBJ1-1	CASRGQGFTTEAFF	TGTGCCAGCCGGGGACAGGGGTTTACCACTGAAGCTTTCTTT
TRBD2	many	TRBV5-1	TRBJ2-6	CASSLAGGPPGANVLTF	TGCGCCAGCAGCTTGGCGGGGGGGCCTCCTGGGGCCAACGTCCTGACTTTC
.	many	TRBV14	TRBJ2-5	CASSRPDTQSYQETQYF	TGTGCCAGCAGCCGGCCAGACACCCAGTCATACCAAGAGACCCAGTACTTC
TRBD1	.	TRBV25-1	TRBJ2-7	CASRGTGVYEQYF	TGTGCCAGCAGAGGGACAGGGGTCTACGAGCAGTACTTC
TRBD2	.	TRBV5-6	TRBJ2-1	CASSSAPSGGLSYNEQFF	TGTGCCAGCAGCTCCGCCCCTAGCGGGGGGCTCTCCTACAATGAGCAGTTCTTC
.	many	TRBV29-1	TRBJ1-2	CSVEEKPGDYGYTF	TGCAGCGTTGAAGAAAAGCCAGGCGACTATGGCTACACCTTC
.	.	TRBV28	TRBJ1-2	CASSFLSGYTF	TGTGCCAGCAGTTTTTTATCCGGCTACACCTTC
.	.	TRBV20-1	TRBJ2-1	CSARDQGSSYNEQFF	TGCAGTGCGCGAGACCAAGGGAGCTCCTACAATGAGCAGTTCTTC
TRBD2	few	TRBV2	TRBJ2-7	CASRTGTTSGGQDYEQYF	TGTGCCAGTAGAACAGGGACCACTAGCGGGGGGCAAGACTACGAGCAGTACTTC
.	.	TRBV5-1	TRBJ1-4	CASSLGQDNEKLFF	TGCGCCAGCAGCTTGGGCCAGGATAATGAAAAACTGTTTTTT
TRBD1	many	TRBV20-1	TRBJ1-2	CSARDVQTGVVSGYTF	TGCAGTGCTAGAGACGTCCAAACAGGGGTTGTTTCGGGCTACACCTTC